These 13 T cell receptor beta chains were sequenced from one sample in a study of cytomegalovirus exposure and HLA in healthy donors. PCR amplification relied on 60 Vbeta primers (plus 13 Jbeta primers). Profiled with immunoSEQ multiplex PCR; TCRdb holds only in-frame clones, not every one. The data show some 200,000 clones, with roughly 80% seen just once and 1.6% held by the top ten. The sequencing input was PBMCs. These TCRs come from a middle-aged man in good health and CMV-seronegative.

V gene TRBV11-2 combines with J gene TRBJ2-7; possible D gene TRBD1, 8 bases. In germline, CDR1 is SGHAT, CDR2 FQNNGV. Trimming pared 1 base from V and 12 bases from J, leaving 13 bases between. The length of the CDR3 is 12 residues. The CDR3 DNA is TGTGCCAGCAGCTTAGGAACAGGGGGGGCGTACTTC. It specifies CASSLGTGGAYF.

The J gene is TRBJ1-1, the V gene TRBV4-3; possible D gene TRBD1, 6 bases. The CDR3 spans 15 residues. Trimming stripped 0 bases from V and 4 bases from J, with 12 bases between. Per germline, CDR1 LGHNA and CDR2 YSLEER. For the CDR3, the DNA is TGCGCCAGCAGCCAAGATGGGGGGGCCAGCACTGAAGCTTTCTTT. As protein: CASSQDGGASTEAFF.

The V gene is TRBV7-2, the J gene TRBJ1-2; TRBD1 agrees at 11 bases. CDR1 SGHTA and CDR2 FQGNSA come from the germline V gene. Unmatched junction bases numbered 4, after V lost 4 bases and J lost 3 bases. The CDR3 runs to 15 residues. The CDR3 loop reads CASSSPGQGDYGYTF. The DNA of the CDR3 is TGTGCCAGCAGCTCCCCGGGACAGGGGGACTATGGCTACACCTTC.

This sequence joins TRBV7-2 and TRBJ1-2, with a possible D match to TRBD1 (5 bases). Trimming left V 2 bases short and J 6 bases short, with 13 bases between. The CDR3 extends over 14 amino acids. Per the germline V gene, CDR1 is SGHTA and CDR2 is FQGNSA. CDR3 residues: CASSLKGALDGYTF. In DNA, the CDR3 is TGTGCCAGCAGCTTAAAAGGGGCGCTCGATGGCTACACCTTC.

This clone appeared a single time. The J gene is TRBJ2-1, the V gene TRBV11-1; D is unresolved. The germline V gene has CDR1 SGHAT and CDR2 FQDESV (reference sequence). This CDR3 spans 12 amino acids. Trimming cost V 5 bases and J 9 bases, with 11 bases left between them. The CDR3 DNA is TGTGCCAGCAGCCTTAGTTGGTTTGAGCAGTTCTTC. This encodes CASSLSWFEQFF.

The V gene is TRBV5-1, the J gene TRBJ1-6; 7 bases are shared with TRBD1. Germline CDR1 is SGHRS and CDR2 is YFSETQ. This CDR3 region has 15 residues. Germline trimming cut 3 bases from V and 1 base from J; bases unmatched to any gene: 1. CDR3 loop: CASSSQGSYNSPLHF. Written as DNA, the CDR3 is TGCGCCAGCAGCTCACAGGGGTCCTATAATTCACCCCTCCACTTT.

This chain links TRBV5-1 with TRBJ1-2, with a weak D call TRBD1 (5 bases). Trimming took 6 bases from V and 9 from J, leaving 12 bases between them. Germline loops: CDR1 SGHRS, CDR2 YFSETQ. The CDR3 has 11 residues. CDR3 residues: CASIDQGSYTF. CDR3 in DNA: TGCGCCAGCATTGACCAGGGTAGCTACACCTTC.

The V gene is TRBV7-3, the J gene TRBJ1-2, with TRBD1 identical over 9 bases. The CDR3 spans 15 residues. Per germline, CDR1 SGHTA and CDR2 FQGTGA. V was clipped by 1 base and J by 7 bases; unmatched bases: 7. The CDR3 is CASSLNRGQTFGYTF. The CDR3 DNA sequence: TGTGCCAGCAGCTTAAACAGGGGGCAGACCTTTGGCTACACCTTC.

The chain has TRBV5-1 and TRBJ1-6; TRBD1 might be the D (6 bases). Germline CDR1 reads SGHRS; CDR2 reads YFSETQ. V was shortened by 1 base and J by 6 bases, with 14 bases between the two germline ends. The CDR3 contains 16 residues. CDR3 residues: CASSLNTQGVNSPLHF. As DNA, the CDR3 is TGCGCCAGCAGCTTGAATACACAGGGAGTTAATTCACCCCTCCACTTT.

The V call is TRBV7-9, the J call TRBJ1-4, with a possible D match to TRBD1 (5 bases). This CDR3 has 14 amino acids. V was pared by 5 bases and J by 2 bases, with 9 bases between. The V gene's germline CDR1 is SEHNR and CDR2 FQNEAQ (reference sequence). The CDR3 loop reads CASSGGVTNEKLFF. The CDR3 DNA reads TGTGCCAGCAGCGGAGGGGTGACTAATGAAAAACTGTTTTTT. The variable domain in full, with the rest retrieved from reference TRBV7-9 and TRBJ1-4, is DTGVSQNPRHKITKRGQNVTFRCDPISEHNRLYWYRQTLGQGPEFLTYFQNEAQLEKSRLLSDRFSAERPKGSFSTLEIQRTEQGDSAMYLCASSGGVTNEKLFFGSGTQLSVL.

CDR3 sequence (DNA): TGTGCCAGCAGCGTAACTGGGACAGGGCGCGAGACCCAGTACTTC. It translates to CASSVTGTGRETQYF. J is TRBJ2-5 and V is TRBV9; 9 nucleotides agree with TRBD1. Trimming at V came to 1 base and at J to 5 bases, leaving 6 bases not matched to a gene. The length of the CDR3 is 15 residues. In germline, CDR1 is SGDLS, CDR2 YYNGEE.

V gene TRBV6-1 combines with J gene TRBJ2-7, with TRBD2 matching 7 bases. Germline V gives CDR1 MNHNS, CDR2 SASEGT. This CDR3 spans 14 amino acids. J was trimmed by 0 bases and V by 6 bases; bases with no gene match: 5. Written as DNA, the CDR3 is TGTGCCAGCAGGGGTAGGACTAGCTCCTACGAGCAGTACTTC. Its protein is CASRGRTSSYEQYF.

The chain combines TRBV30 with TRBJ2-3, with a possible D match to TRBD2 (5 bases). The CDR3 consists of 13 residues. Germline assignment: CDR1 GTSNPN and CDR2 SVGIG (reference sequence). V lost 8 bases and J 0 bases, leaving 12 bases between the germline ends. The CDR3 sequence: CAGAAASTDTQYF. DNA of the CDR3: TGTGCCGGAGCGGCCGCTAGCACAGATACGCAGTATTTT.